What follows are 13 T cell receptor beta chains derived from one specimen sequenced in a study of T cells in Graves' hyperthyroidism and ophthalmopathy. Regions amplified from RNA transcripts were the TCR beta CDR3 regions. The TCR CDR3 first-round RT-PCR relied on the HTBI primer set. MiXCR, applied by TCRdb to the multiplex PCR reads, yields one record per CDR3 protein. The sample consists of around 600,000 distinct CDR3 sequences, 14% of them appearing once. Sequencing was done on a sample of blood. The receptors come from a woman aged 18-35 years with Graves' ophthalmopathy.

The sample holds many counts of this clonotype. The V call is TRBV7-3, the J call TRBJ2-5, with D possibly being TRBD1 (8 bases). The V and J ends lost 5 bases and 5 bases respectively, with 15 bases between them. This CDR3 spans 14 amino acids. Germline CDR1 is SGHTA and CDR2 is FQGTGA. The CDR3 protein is CASSLTGGGETQYF. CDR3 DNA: TGTGCCAGCAGCCTTACAGGGGGAGGGGAGACCCAGTACTTC. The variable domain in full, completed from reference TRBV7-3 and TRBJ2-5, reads GAGVSQTPSNKVTEKGKYVELRCDPISGHTALYWYRQSLGQGPEFLIYFQGTGAADDSGLPNDRFFAVRPEGSVSTLKIQRTERGDSAVYLCASSLTGGGETQYFGPGTRLLVL.

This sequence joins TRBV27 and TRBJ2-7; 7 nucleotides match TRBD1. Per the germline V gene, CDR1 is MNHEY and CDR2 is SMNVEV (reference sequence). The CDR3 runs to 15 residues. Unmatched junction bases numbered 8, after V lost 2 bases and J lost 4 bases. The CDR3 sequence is CASSLQAGGYYEQYF. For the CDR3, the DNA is TGTGCCAGCAGTTTACAGGCAGGGGGATATTACGAGCAGTACTTC.

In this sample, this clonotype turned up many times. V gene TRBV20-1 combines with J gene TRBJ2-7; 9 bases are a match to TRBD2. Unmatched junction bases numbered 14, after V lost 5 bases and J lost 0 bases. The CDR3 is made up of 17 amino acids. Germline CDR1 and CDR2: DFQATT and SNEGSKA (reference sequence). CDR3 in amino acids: CSALDYEHSGSSYEQYF. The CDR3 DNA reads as TGCAGTGCTCTAGACTACGAGCATAGCGGGAGCTCCTACGAGCAGTACTTC.

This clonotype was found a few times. CDR3 in amino acids: CASSTNGVDVLHF. DNA of the CDR3: TGTGCCAGCAGCACGAACGGAGTAGATGTCCTCCACTTT. This chain links TRBV5-8 with TRBJ1-6; no reliable D call. V was pared by 4 bases and J by 15 bases, with 17 bases between. The V gene's germline CDR1 is SGHTS and CDR2 YDEGEE. The CDR3 has 13 residues.

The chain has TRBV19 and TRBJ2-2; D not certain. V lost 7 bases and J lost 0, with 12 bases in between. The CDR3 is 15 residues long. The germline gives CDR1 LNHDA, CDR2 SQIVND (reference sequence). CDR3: CASTASAANTGELFF. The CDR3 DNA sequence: TGTGCCAGTACCGCGAGCGCAGCGAACACCGGGGAGCTGTTTTTT. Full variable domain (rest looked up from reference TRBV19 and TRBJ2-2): DGGITQSPKYLFRKEGQNVTLSCEQNLNHDAMYWYRQDPGQGLRLIYYSQIVNDFQKGDIAEGYSVSREKKESFPLTVTSAQKNPTAFYLCASTASAANTGELFFGEGSRLTVL.

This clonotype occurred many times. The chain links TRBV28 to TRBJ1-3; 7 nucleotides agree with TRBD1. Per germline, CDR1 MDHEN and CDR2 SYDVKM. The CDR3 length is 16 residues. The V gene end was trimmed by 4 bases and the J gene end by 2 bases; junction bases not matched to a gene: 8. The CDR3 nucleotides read TGTGCCAGCAGTTCGCTCAGGGGGGAGGCTGGAAACACCATATATTTT. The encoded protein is CASSSLRGEAGNTIYF.

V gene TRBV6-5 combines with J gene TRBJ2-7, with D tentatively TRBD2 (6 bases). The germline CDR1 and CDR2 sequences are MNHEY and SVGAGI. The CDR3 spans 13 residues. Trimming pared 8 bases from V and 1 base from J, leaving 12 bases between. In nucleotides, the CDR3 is TGTGCCAGCCTCGATAGCGGATCCTACGAGCAGTACTTC. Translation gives CASLDSGSYEQYF.

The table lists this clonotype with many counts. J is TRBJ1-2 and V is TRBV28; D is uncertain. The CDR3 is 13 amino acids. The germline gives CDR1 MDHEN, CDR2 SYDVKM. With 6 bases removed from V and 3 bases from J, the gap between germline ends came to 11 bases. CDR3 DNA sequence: TGTGCCAGCAGCCAGACAAGACACTATGGCTACACCTTC. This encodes CASSQTRHYGYTF.

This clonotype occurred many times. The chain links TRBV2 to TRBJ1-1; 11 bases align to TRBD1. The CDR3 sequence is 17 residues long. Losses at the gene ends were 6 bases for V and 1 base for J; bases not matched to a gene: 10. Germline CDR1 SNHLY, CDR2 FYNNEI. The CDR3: CASSTGTGGRKNTEAFF. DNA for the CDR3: TGTGCCAGCAGCACCGGGACAGGGGGAAGGAAGAACACTGAAGCTTTCTTT.

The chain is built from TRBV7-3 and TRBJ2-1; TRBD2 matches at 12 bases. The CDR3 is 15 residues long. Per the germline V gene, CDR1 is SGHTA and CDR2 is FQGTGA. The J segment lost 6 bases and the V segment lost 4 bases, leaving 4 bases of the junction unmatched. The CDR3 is CASSSPSGRANEQFF. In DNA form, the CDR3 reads TGTGCCAGCAGCTCACCTAGCGGGAGGGCCAATGAGCAGTTCTTC.

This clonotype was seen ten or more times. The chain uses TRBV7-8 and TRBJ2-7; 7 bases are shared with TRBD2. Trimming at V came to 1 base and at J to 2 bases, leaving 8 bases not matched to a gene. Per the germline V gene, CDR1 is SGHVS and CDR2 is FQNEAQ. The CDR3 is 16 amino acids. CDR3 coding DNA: TGTGCCAGCAGCTTAGGTGTGGCGGGAGTTACCTACGAGCAGTACTTC. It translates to CASSLGVAGVTYEQYF.

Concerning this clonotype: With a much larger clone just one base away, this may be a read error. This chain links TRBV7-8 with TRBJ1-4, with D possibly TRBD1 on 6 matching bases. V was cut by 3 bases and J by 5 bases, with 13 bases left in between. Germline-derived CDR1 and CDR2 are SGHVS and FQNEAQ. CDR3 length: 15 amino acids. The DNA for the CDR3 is TGTGCCAGCAGCTTTATTCAGGGGAAGAATGAAAAACTGTTTTTT. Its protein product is CASSFIQGKNEKLFF.

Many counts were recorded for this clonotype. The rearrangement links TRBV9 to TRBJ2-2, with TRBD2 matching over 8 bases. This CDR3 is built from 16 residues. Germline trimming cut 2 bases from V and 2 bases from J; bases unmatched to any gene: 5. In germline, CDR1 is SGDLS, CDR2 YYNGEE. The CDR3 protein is CASSVGSGRNTGELFF. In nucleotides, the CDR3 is TGTGCCAGCAGCGTTGGGAGCGGGAGAAACACCGGGGAGCTGTTTTTT.